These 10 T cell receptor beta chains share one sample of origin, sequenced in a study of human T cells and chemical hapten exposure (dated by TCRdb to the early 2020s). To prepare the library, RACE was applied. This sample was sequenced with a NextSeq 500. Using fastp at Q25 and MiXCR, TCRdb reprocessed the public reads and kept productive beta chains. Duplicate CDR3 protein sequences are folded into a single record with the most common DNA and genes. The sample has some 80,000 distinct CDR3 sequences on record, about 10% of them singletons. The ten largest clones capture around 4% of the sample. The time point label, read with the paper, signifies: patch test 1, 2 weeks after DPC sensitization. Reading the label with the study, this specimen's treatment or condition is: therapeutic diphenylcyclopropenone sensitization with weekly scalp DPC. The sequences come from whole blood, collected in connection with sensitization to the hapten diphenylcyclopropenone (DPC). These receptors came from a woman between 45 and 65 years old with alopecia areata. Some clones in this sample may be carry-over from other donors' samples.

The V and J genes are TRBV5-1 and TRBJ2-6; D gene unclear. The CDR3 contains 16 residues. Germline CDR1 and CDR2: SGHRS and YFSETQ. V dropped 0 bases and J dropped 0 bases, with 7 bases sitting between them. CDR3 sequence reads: CASSLGTSSGANVLTF. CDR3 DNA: TGCGCCAGCAGCTTGGGAACCAGCTCTGGGGCCAACGTCCTGACTTTC.

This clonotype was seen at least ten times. CDR3 protein: CSAYTNPGPKETQYF. CDR3 nucleotides: TGCAGCGCTTATACCAATCCAGGACCAAAAGAGACCCAGTACTTC. The V call is TRBV29-1, the J call TRBJ2-5, with no clear D. The V gene lost 7 bases and the J gene lost 3 bases, with 21 bases spanning the gap. CDR3 length: 15 amino acids. Germline V gene lookup returns CDR1 SQVTM and CDR2 ANQGSEA.

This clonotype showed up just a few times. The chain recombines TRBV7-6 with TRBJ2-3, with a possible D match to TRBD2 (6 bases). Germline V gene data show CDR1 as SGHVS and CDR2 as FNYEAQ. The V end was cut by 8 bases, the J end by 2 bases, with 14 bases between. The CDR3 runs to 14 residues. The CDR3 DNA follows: TGTGCCAGCGCGCTGGGCGGGGCCACAGATACGCAGTATTTT. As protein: CASALGGATDTQYF. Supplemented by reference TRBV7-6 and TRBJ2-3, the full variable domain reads GAGVSQSPRYKVTKRGQDVALRCDPISGHVSLYWYRQALGQGPEFLTYFNYEAQQDKSGLPNDRFSAERPEGSISTLTIQRTEQRDSAMYRCASALGGATDTQYFGPGTRLTVL.

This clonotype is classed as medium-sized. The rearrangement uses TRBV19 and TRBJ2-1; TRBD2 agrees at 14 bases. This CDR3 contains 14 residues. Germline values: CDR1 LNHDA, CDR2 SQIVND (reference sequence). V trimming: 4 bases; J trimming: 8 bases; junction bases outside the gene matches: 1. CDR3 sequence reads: CASSRGLAGDEQFF. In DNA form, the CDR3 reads TGTGCCAGTAGTAGGGGACTAGCGGGAGATGAGCAGTTCTTC.

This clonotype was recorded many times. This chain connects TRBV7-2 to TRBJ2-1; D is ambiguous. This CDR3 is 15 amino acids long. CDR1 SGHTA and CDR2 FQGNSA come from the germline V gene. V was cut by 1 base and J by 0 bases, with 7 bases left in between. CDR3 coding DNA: TGTGCCAGCAGCTTAGTTGATAGCTCCTACAATGAGCAGTTCTTC. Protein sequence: CASSLVDSSYNEQFF.

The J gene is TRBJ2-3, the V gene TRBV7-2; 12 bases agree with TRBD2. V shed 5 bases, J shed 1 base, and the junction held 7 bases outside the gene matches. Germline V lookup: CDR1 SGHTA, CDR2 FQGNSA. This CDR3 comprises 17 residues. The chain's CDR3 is CASSPRTSGARTDTQYF. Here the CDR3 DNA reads TGTGCCAGCAGCCCAAGGACTAGCGGGGCCCGCACAGATACGCAGTATTTT.

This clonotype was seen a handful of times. In DNA form, the CDR3 reads TGCAGTGCTAGATCAGGGGACAGTGTGAACACTGAAGCTTTCTTT. This sequence encodes CSARSGDSVNTEAFF. The chain couples TRBV20-1 to TRBJ1-1; TRBD1 matches 7 bases. The germline V gene encodes CDR1 DFQATT and CDR2 SNEGSKA (reference sequence). This CDR3 has 15 amino acids. With 2 bases clipped from V and 0 bases from J, the junction kept 6 bases outside the gene matches.

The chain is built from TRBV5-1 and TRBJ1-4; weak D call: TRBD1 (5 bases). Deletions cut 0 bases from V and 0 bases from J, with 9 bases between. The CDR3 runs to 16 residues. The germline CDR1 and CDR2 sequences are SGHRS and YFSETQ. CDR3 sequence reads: CASSLVDRATNEKLFF. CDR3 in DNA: TGCGCCAGCAGCTTGGTCGACAGAGCAACTAATGAAAAACTGTTTTTT.

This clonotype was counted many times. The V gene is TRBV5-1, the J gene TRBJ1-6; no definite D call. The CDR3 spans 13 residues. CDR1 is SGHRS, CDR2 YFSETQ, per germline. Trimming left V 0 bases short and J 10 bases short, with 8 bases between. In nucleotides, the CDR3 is TGCGCCAGCAGCTTGGCCGGGCGATCACCCCTCCACTTT. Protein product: CASSLAGRSPLHF.

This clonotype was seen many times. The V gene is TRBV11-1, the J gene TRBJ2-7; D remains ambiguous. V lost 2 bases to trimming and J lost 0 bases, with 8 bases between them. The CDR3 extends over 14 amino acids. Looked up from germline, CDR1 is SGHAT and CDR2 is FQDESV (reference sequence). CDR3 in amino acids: CASSLHVLSYEQYF. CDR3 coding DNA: TGTGCCAGCAGCTTACACGTGCTCTCCTACGAGCAGTACTTC.